The T cell receptor (beta chain) under discussion was sequenced for a study of metastatic and nonmetastatic thyroid tumors (dated by TCRdb to about 2020). For the wider study: The researchers compared repertoires between peripheral blood samples and tumor or nodule tissue samples from patients with malignant or benign thyroid disease. General study outcomes and caveats: In both blood and tumor samples, TCR beta diversity was reported to be significantly higher in malignant tumors than in benign nodules.

No treatment had been received by any patient before thyroid surgery. Using T-cell receptor beta sequencing, the researchers looked back retrospectively at clinical samples from patients, gathered between the early 2010s and the late 2010s. Receptor amplification or capture employed PCR. Sequencing took place on an Illumina HiSeq 4000. The TCR beta-chain CDR3 region of each patient was profiled by high-throughput sequencing. Under the source paper's analysis protocol: A classifier to discriminate distant-metastatic papillary thyroid cancer patients was built from CDR3 differences across clinicopathological groups. The Shannon index was used to measure repertoire diversity, and the Morisita-Horn index was used to measure how similar tumor and blood repertoires were. TCRdb reprocessing: public reads trimmed at Q25 with fastp, clones called with MiXCR, in-frame beta chains kept. What appears here as the V and J calls and clone size reflects TCRdb's work, not the paper's. The sample profile shows under 40,000 clones; about 16% of them were found once. Roughly 3.2% of the sample goes to the ten largest clones.

This clone came up many times. Its antigen target is currently unknown. No much larger clonotype is one base removed from it; base qualities were not supplied. The germline V gene encodes CDR1 MDHEN and CDR2 SYDVKM. The V end gives up 7 bases and the J end 4 bases, leaving 8 bases in the junction not matched to a gene. Including cysteine and phenylalanine, the CDR3 has 15 amino acids. Left in the record is the CDR3 DNA by itself, 45 bases read in frame from the first base. The sequenced sample consisted of blood. The rearranged chain carries TRBV28 and TRBJ2-7; the junction holds 12 bases that match TRBD1. The sequence derives from a female donor with papillary thyroid cancer or a benign thyroid nodule (not recorded which). Some clones in this sample may be carry-over from other donors' samples. CDR3 region: CASISPGQGAYEQYF. The DNA is as follows: TGTGCCAGCATTTCCCCGGGACAGGGGGCTTACGAGCAGTACTTC.